The 10 T cell receptor beta chains in this list originate from one sample, sequenced in a study of blood T cell repertoires in COVID-19. Sequencing used immunoSEQ multiplex PCR; TCRdb keeps in-frame clones, though not all of them. Of roughly 300,000 clones listed, 89% were seen once; the top ten hold around 6.6%. Source material: peripheral blood. These receptors all stem from a man aged 18 to 30 who had recovered from COVID-19.

The rearrangement links TRBV18 to TRBJ2-2; D is undetermined. Trimming removed 0 bases at V and 3 bases at J, with 11 bases between. This CDR3 contains 16 residues. Germline assignment: CDR1 KGHSH and CDR2 LQKENI. The chain's CDR3 is CASSPPHAVYTGELFF. CDR3 coding DNA: TGTGCCAGCTCACCACCACATGCGGTCTACACCGGGGAGCTGTTTTTT. Complete variable domain (other parts from reference TRBV18 and TRBJ2-2): NAGVMQNPRHLVRRRGQEARLRCSPMKGHSHVYWYRQLPEEGLKFMVYLQKENIIDESGMPKERFSAEFPKEGPSILRIQQVVRGDSAAYFCASSPPHAVYTGELFFGEGSRLTVL.

V is TRBV29-1 and J is TRBJ1-1; 8 nucleotides match TRBD1. This CDR3 has 11 residues. The germline CDR1 and CDR2 sequences are SQVTM and ANQGSEA. Trimming removed 7 bases from V and 8 bases from J; junction bases left unmatched: 6. CDR3 protein: CSGAGDREAFF. The CDR3, as DNA: TGCAGCGGCGCAGGGGACAGGGAAGCTTTCTTT.

This clone was recorded only once. J is TRBJ2-5 and V is TRBV11-3; D might be TRBD1 (6 bases). CDR3 length: 17 amino acids. V lost 5 bases and J lost 5, with 24 bases in between. Germline assignment: CDR1 SGHNT and CDR2 YENEEA. The CDR3 DNA sequence: TGTGCCAGCAGCCCAGGGGTAGGCTCCCTGGTGTGGGAGACCCAGTACTTC. Protein: CASSPGVGSLVWETQYF.

This chain connects TRBV5-1 to TRBJ2-1; 12 bases agree with TRBD2. CDR1 SGHRS and CDR2 YFSETQ come from the germline V gene. V gave up 3 bases and J gave up 1 base; unmatched junction bases: 14. CDR3 length equals 20 residues. DNA for the CDR3: TGCGCCAGCAGCTCGAGGACAGGGACCGGGACTAGCGGGTCCTACAATGAGCAGTTCTTC. It specifies CASSSRTGTGTSGSYNEQFF.

This rearrangement joins TRBV11-1 to TRBJ2-3; D may be TRBD2 (6 bases). Germline CDR1 is SGHAT and CDR2 is FQDESV (reference sequence). The ends were cut back, 5 bases at V and 2 bases at J, with 14 bases in the middle. The CDR3 totals 15 residues. The CDR3 nucleotides read TGTGCCAGCAGCACCCTGTCGGGGGTCACAGATACGCAGTATTTT. Protein product: CASSTLSGVTDTQYF.

J is TRBJ1-4 and V is TRBV5-8; 8 bases align to TRBD1. CDR1 is SGHTS and CDR2 is YDEGEE in the germline V gene. This CDR3 region has 14 residues. Trimming cost V 4 bases and J 4 bases; bases outside gene matches: 3. The CDR3 nucleotides are TGTGCCAGCAGCCGGACAGGGTTTAATGAAAAACTGTTTTTT. It yields the protein CASSRTGFNEKLFF. The variable domain in full, with the rest retrieved from reference TRBV5-8 and TRBJ1-4, is EAGVTQSPTHLIKTRGQQATLRCSPISGHTSVYWYQQALGLGLQFLLWYDEGEERNRGNFPPRFSGRQFPNYSSELNVNALELEDSALYLCASSRTGFNEKLFFGSGTQLSVL.

The V gene is TRBV27, the J gene TRBJ1-1; no clear D. V lost 1 base and J 1 base, leaving 4 bases between the germline ends. CDR1 and CDR2 (germline): MNHEY, SMNVEV (reference sequence). The CDR3 sequence is 13 residues long. The CDR3 reads CASSLYRNTEAFF. The CDR3, as DNA: TGTGCCAGCAGTTTATACAGGAACACTGAAGCTTTCTTT.

The chain employs TRBV18 and TRBJ2-3; TRBD1 matches 9 bases. The germline gives CDR1 KGHSH, CDR2 LQKENI. The CDR3 is 16 residues long. With 3 bases clipped from V and 2 bases from J, the junction kept 6 bases outside the gene matches. CDR3: CASSPVGTGITDTQYF. The CDR3 DNA reads as TGTGCCAGCTCACCGGTCGGGACAGGGATCACAGATACGCAGTATTTT.

The chain uses TRBV10-3 and TRBJ2-7, with 7 nucleotides matching TRBD1. The CDR3 contains 16 residues. Germline loops: CDR1 ENHRY, CDR2 SYGVKD. V lost 3 bases to trimming and J lost 2 bases; unmatched junction nucleotides: 10. This CDR3 is CAISDAVGQGAYEQYF. The DNA of the CDR3 is TGTGCCATCAGTGATGCCGTTGGGCAGGGGGCCTACGAGCAGTACTTC.

V is TRBV27 and J is TRBJ1-2; 11 bases map to TRBD1. Germline V CDR1 and CDR2: MNHEY, SMNVEV (reference sequence). This CDR3 contains 14 residues. V lost 6 bases to trimming and J lost 6 bases; unmatched junction nucleotides: 6. CDR3 protein: CASRRTGGEDGYTF. CDR3 nucleotide sequence: TGTGCCAGCAGGCGGACAGGGGGCGAAGATGGCTACACCTTC.